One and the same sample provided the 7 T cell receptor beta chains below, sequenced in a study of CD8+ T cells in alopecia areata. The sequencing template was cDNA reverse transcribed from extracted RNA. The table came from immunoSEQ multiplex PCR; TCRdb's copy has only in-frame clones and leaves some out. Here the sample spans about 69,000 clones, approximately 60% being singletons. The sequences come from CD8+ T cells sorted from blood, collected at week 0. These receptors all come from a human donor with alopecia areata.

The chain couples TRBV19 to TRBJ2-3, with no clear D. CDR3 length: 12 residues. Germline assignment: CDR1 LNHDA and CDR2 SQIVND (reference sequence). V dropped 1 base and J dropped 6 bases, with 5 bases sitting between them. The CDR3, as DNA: TGTGCCAGTAGTATAGGTTGGGATACGCAGTATTTT. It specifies CASSIGWDTQYF.

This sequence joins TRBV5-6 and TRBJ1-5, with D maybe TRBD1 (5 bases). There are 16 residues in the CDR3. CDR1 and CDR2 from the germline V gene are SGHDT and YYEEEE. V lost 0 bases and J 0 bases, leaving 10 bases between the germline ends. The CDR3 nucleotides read TGTGCCAGCAGCTTGGGCTCACAGGTTAGCAATCAGCCCCAGCATTTT. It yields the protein CASSLGSQVSNQPQHF.

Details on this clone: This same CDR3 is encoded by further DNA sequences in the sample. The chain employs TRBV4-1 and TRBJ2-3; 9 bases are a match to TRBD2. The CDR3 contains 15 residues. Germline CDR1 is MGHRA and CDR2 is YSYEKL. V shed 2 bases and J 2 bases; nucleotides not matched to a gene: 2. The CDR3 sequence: CASSQLAGNTDTQYF. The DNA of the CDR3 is TGCGCCAGCAGCCAACTAGCGGGGAACACAGATACGCAGTATTTT.

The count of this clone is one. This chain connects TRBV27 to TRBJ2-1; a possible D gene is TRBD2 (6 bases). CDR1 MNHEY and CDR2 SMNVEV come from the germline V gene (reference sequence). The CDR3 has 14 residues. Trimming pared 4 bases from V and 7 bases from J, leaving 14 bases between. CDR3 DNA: TGTGCCAGCAGTTACGGGAGTAGAGTGAATGAGCAGTTCTTC. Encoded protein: CASSYGSRVNEQFF.

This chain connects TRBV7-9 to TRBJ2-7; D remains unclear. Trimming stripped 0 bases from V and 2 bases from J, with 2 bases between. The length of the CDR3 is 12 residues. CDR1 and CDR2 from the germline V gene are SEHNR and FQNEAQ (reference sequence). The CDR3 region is CASSLAPYEQYF. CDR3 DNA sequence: TGTGCCAGCAGCTTAGCCCCCTACGAGCAGTACTTC.

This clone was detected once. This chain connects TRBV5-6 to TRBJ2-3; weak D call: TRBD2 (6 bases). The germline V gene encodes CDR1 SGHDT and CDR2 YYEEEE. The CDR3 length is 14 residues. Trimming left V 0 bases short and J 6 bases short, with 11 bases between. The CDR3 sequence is CASSLDGGPDTQYF. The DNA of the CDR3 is TGTGCCAGCAGCTTGGATGGAGGGCCCGATACGCAGTATTTT.

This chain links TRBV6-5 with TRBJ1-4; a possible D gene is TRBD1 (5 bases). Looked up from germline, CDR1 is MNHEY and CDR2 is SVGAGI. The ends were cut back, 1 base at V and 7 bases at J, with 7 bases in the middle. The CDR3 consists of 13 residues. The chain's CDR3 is CASSYLQGEKLFF. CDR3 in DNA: TGTGCCAGCAGTTACTTGCAGGGTGAAAAACTGTTTTTT.